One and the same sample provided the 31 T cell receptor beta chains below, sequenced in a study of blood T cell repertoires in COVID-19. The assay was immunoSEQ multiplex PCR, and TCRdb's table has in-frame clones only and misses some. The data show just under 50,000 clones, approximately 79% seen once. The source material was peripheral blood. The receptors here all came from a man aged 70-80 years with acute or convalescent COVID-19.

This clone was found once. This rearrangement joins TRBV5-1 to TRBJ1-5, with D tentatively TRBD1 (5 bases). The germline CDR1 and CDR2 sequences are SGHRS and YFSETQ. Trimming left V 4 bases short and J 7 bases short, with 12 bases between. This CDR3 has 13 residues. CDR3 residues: CASSTGDGQPQHF. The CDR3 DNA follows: TGCGCCAGCAGCACAGGCGACGGACAGCCCCAGCATTTT.

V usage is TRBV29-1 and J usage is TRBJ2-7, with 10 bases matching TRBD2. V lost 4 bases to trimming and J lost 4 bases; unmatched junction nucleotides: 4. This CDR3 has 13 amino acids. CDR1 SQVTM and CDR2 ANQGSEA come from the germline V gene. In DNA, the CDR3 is TGCAGCGTTGGGGCTAGCGGGAGATACGAGCAGTACTTC. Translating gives CSVGASGRYEQYF.

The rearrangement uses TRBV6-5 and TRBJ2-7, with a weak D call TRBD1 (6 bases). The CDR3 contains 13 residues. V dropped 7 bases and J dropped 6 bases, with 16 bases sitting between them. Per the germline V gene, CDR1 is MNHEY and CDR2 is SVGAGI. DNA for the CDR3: TGTGCCAGCATCGGGAAGGGGGACCTCGAGCAGTACTTC. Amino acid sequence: CASIGKGDLEQYF.

CDR3 sequence (DNA): TGTGCCAGCAGCTTCTCAGCGGGGGGGCCCTACAATGAGCAGTTCTTC. Its translation: CASSFSAGGPYNEQFF. The rearrangement uses TRBV9 and TRBJ2-1, with 10 positions matching TRBD2. Trimming cost V 4 bases and J 2 bases; bases outside gene matches: 6. Germline CDR1 reads SGDLS; CDR2 reads YYNGEE. The CDR3 is 16 residues long.

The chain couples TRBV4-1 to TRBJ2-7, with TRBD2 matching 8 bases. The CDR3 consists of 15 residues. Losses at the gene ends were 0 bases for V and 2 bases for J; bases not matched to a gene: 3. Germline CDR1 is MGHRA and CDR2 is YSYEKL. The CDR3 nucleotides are TGCGCCAGCAGCCAAGAATTGCGGGAGGCCTACGAGCAGTACTTC. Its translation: CASSQELREAYEQYF.

CDR3 DNA sequence: TGTGCCAGCAGCCCCATTGGTAGAGATGAGACCCAGTACTTC. This gives the protein CASSPIGRDETQYF. The V and J genes are TRBV7-6 and TRBJ2-5; D is undetermined. V was pared by 5 bases and J by 5 bases, with 15 bases between. The CDR3 length is 14 residues. Looked up from germline, CDR1 is SGHVS and CDR2 is FNYEAQ. Based on the CDR3 plus reference TRBV7-6 and TRBJ2-5, the full variable domain is GAGVSQSPRYKVTKRGQDVALRCDPISGHVSLYWYRQALGQGPEFLTYFNYEAQQDKSGLPNDRFSAERPEGSISTLTIQRTEQRDSAMYRCASSPIGRDETQYFGPGTRLLVL.

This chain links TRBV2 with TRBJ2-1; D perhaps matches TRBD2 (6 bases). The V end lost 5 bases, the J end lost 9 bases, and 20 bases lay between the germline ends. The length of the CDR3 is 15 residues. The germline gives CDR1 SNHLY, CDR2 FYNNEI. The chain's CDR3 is CASSPVVDLGSEQFF. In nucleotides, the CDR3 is TGTGCCAGCAGTCCCGTCGTGGACCTCGGGAGTGAGCAGTTCTTC.

CDR3 loop: CASSTGTSLDTQYF. CDR3 in DNA: TGTGCCAGCAGCACCGGGACTAGCTTAGATACGCAGTATTTT. V and J are TRBV5-6 and TRBJ2-3; 9 nucleotides align to TRBD2. The CDR3 runs to 14 residues. CDR1 and CDR2 from the germline V gene are SGHDT and YYEEEE. J lost 5 bases, V lost 4 bases, and 5 bases had no gene match. Filled out from reference TRBV5-6 and TRBJ2-3, the complete variable domain reads DAGVTQSPTHLIKTRGQQVTLRCSPKSGHDTVSWYQQALGQGPQFIFQYYEEEERQRGNFPDRFSGHQFPNYSSELNVNALLLGDSALYLCASSTGTSLDTQYFGPGTRLTVL.

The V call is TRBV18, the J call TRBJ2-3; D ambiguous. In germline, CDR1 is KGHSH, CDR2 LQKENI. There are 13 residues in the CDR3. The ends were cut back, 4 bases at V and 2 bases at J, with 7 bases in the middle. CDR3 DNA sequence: TGTGCCAGCTCACTGCAGTCCACAGATACGCAGTATTTT. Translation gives CASSLQSTDTQYF.

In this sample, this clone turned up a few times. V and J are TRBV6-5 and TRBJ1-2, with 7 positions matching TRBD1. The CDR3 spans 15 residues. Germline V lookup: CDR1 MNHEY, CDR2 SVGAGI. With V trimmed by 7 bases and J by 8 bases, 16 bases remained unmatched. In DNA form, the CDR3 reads TGTGCCAGCATAAGAGGGGGCGAACGTTATGTGGGCTACACCTTC. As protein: CASIRGGERYVGYTF.

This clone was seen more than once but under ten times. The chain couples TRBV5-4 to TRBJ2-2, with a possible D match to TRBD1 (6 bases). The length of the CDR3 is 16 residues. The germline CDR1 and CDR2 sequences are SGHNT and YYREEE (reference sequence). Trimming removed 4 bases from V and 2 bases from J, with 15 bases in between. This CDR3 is CASSTEAGANTGELFF. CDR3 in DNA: TGTGCCAGCAGCACTGAGGCAGGGGCCAACACCGGGGAGCTGTTTTTT.

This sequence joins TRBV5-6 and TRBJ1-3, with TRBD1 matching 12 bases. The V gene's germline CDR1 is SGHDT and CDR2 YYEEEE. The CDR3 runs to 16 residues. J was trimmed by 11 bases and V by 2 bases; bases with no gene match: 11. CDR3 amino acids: CASSFIGTGGSSPIYF. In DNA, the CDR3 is TGTGCCAGCAGCTTTATCGGGACAGGGGGCAGTAGCCCCATATATTTT.

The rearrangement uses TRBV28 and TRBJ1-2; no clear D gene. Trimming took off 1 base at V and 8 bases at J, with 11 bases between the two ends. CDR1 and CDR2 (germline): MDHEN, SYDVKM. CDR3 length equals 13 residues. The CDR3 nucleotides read TGTGCCAGCAGTTTATTTAGGTCGGAGGGCTACACCTTC. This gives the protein CASSLFRSEGYTF.

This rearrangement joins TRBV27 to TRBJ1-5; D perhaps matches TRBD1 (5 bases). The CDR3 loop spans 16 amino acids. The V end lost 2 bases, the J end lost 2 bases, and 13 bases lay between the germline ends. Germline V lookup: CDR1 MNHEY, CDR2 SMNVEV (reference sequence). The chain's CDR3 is CASSLRGEVGNQPQHF. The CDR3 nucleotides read TGTGCCAGCAGTTTACGGGGGGAGGTGGGCAATCAGCCCCAGCATTTT.

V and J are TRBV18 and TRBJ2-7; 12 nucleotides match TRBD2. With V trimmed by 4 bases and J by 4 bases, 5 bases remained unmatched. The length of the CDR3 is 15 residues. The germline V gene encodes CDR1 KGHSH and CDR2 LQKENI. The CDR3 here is CASSQTTSGGYEQYF. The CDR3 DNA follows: TGTGCCAGCTCACAAACGACTAGCGGGGGATACGAGCAGTACTTC.

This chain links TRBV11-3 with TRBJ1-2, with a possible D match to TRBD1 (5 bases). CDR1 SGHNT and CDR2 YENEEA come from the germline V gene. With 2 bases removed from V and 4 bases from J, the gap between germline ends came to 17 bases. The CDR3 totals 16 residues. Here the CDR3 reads CASSLRIGGVGYGYTF. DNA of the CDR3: TGTGCCAGCAGCTTAAGAATCGGGGGAGTTGGCTATGGCTACACCTTC.

The CDR3 DNA reads TGCAGCGTTTCAAGGGAGCCGGGACAGCTATATGGCTACACCTTC. Protein product: CSVSREPGQLYGYTF. The rearrangement uses TRBV29-1 and TRBJ1-2, with 7 bases matching TRBD1. V lost 5 bases and J lost 5; bases outside the gene matches: 14. This CDR3 contains 15 residues. The germline CDR1 and CDR2 sequences are SQVTM and ANQGSEA.

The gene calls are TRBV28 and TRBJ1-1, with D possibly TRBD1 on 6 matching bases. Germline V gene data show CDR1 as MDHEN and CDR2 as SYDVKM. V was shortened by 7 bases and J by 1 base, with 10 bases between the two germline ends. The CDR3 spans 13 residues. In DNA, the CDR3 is TGTGCCAGCAACGAAGGGGGGAACACTGAAGCTTTCTTT. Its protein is CASNEGGNTEAFF.

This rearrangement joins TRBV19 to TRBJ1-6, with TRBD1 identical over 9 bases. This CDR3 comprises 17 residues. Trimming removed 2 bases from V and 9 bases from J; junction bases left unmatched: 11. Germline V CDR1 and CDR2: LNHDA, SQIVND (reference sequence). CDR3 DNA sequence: TGTGCCAGTAGTATATTCTTACAGGGGGCGCCAGGTTCACCCCTCCACTTT. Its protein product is CASSIFLQGAPGSPLHF.

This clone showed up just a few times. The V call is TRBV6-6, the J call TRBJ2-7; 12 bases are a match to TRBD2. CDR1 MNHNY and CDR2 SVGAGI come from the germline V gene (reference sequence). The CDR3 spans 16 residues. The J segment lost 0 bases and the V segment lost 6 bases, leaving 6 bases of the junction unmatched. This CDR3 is CASSSGLAGTSYEQYF. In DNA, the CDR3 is TGTGCCAGCAGCTCCGGACTAGCGGGAACCTCCTACGAGCAGTACTTC.

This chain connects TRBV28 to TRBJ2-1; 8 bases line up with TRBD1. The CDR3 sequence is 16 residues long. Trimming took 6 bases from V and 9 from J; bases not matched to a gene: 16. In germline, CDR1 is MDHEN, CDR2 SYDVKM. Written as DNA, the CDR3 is TGTGCCAGCAGGGGACTGGACAGGGTTGAGGACATTGAGCAGTTCTTC. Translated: CASRGLDRVEDIEQFF.

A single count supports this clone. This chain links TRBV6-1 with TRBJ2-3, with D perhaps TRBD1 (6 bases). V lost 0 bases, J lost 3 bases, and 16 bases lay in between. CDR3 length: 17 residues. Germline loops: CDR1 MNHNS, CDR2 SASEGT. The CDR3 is CASSEATGWRVTDTQYF. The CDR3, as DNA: TGTGCCAGCAGTGAAGCCACAGGGTGGAGAGTAACAGATACGCAGTATTTT.

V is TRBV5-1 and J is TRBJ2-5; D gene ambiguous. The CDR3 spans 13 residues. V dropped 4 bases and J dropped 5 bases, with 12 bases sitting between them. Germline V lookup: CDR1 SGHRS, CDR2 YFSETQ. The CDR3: CASSANWRETQYF. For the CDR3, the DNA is TGCGCCAGCAGCGCGAACTGGCGGGAGACCCAGTACTTC.

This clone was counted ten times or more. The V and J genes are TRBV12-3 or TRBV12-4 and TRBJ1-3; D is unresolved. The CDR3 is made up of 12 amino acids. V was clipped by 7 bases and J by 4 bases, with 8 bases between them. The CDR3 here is CASTLRGNTIYF. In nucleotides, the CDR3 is TGTGCCAGCACTTTGCGAGGAAACACCATATATTTT.

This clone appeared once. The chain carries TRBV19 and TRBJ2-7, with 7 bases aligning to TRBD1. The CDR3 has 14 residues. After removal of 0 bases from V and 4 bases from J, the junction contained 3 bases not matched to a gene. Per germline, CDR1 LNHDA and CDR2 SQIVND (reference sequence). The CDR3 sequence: CASSIERGPYEQYF. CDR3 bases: TGTGCCAGTAGTATAGAAAGGGGGCCATACGAGCAGTACTTC.

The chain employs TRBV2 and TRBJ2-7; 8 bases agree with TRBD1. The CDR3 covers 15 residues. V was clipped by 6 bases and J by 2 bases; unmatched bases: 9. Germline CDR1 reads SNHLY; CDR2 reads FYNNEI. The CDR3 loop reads CASSPGTGFTYEQYF. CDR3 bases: TGTGCCAGCAGCCCCGGGACAGGATTTACCTACGAGCAGTACTTC.

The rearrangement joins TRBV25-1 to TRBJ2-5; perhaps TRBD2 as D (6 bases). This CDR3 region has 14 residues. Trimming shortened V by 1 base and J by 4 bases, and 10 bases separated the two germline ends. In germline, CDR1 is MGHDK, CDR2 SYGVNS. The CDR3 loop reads CASSEFRGRETQYF. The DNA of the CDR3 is TGTGCCAGCAGTGAATTCCGGGGGAGAGAGACCCAGTACTTC.

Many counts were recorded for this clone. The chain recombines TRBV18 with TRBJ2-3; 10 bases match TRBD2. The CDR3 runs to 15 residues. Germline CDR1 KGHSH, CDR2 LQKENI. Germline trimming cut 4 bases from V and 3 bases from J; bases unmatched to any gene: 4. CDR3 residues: CASSLPGLATDTQYF. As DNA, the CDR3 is TGTGCCAGCTCACTTCCGGGACTAGCGACAGATACGCAGTATTTT. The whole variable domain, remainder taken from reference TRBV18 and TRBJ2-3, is NAGVMQNPRHLVRRRGQEARLRCSPMKGHSHVYWYRQLPEEGLKFMVYLQKENIIDESGMPKERFSAEFPKEGPSILRIQQVVRGDSAAYFCASSLPGLATDTQYFGPGTRLTVL.

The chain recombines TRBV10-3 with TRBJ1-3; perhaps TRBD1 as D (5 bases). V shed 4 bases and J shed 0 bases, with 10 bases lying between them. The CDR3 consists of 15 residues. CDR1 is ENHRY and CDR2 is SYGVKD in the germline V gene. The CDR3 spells CAISGIGASGNTIYF. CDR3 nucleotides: TGTGCCATCAGTGGGATAGGGGCCTCTGGAAACACCATATATTTT.

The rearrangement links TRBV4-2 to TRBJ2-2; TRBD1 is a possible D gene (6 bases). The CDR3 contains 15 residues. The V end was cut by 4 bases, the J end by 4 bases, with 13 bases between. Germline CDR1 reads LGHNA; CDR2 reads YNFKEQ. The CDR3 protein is CASSRGQFGTGELFF. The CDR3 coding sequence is TGTGCCAGCAGCCGCGGACAGTTTGGCACCGGGGAGCTGTTTTTT.

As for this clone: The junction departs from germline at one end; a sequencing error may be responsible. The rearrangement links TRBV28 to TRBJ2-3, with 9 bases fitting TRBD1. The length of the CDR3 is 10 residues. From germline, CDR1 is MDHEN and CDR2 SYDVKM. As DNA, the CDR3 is TGCGGGACAGGGTGGGCTACGCAGTATTTT. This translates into CGTGWATQYF. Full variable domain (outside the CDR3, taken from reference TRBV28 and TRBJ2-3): DVKVTQSSRYLVKRTGEKVFLECVQDMDHENMFWYRQDPGLGLRLIYFSYDVKMKEKGDIPEGYSVSREKKERFSLILESASTNQTSMYLCGTGWATQYFGPGTRLTVL.